The 13 T cell receptor beta chains below come from one sample, sequenced in a study of T cells in localized non-small cell lung cancer. Libraries were prepared by immunoSEQ multiplex PCR; TCRdb keeps only in-frame clonotypes and omits some of them. The sample comprises roughly 48,000 clones, 70% to 85% of which are singletons, and less than 20% rests with the top ten. The specimen was peripheral blood, collected before any cancer treatment. Every receptor here comes from a man aged 35-75 years with stage I squamous cell lung carcinoma.

The rearrangement links TRBV18 to TRBJ2-3; D is undetermined. Germline lookup yields CDR1 KGHSH and CDR2 LQKENI. Trimming took 5 bases from V and 0 from J, leaving 12 bases between them. CDR3 length: 15 residues. The DNA of the CDR3 is TGTGCCAGCTCATCAAGCATAGCTAGCACAGATACGCAGTATTTT. Translation gives CASSSSIASTDTQYF.

About this clone itself: Other DNA sequences in this specimen translate into the identical CDR3. The V gene is TRBV10-3, the J gene TRBJ1-1, with D possibly being TRBD1 (6 bases). CDR3 length equals 15 residues. The V end was cut by 2 bases, the J end by 4 bases, with 14 bases between. The V gene's germline CDR1 is ENHRY and CDR2 SYGVKD. The CDR3 protein is CAISERDIFSTEAFF. CDR3 bases: TGTGCCATCAGTGAGAGGGACATCTTTTCCACTGAAGCTTTCTTT.

J is TRBJ1-2 and V is TRBV2; no definite D call. This CDR3 has 15 amino acids. From germline, CDR1 is SNHLY and CDR2 FYNNEI. Trimming removed 3 bases from V and 8 bases from J, with 19 bases in between. CDR3: CASSEETRPVMGYTF. CDR3 DNA: TGTGCCAGCAGTGAGGAGACTCGGCCGGTTATGGGCTACACCTTC. The whole variable domain, filled in from reference TRBV2 and TRBJ1-2, reads EPEVTQTPSHQVTQMGQEVILRCVPISNHLYFYWYRQILGQKVEFLVSFYNNEISEKSEIFDDQFSVERPDGSNFTLKIRSTKLEDSAMYFCASSEETRPVMGYTFGSGTRLTVV.

V and J are TRBV4-3 and TRBJ2-7, with D maybe TRBD2 (6 bases). In germline, CDR1 is LGHNA, CDR2 YSLEER. Trimming shortened V by 0 bases and J by 3 bases, and 9 bases separated the two germline ends. The CDR3 covers 14 residues. CDR3 DNA: TGCGCCAGCAGCCAAGATATCGGGGGCTACGAGCAGTACTTC. It is translated as CASSQDIGGYEQYF.

The V and J genes are TRBV5-1 and TRBJ1-1, with unresolved D. The CDR3 totals 18 residues. V lost 0 bases, J lost 0 bases, and 18 bases lay in between. Per germline, CDR1 SGHRS and CDR2 YFSETQ. This CDR3 reads CASSLAADPGGLNTEAFF. The CDR3 nucleotides read TGCGCCAGCAGCTTGGCCGCGGACCCAGGTGGTTTGAACACTGAAGCTTTCTTT.

This clone showed up just a few times. This rearrangement joins TRBV7-3 to TRBJ2-2; 8 positions match TRBD2. After removal of 5 bases from V and 6 bases from J, the junction contained 11 bases not matched to a gene. Germline V gene data show CDR1 as SGHTA and CDR2 as FQGTGA. The CDR3 extends over 16 amino acids. In nucleotides, the CDR3 is TGTGCCAGCAGCCCCGTCCCCGGGGGGGCAGCCGGGGAGCTGTTTTTT. Translation gives CASSPVPGGAAGELFF.

The V and J genes are TRBV10-1 and TRBJ2-3, with TRBD2 matching 8 bases. Per germline, CDR1 WNHNN and CDR2 SYGVQD (reference sequence). This CDR3 has 15 amino acids. V was clipped by 3 bases and J by 4 bases; unmatched bases: 6. The CDR3 sequence is CASSDGGGQSDTQYF. In DNA form, the CDR3 reads TGCGCCAGCAGTGACGGCGGGGGGCAATCAGATACGCAGTATTTT.

The chain has TRBV5-1 and TRBJ1-2; D may be TRBD1 (5 bases). Germline CDR1 and CDR2: SGHRS and YFSETQ. This CDR3 is built from 12 residues. The CDR3 coding sequence is TGCTTCCGCGCCGGGGCCGTTAATGGCTACACCTTC. Translated, it gives CFRAGAVNGYTF.

The gene calls are TRBV18 and TRBJ1-1; D unclear. The germline V gene encodes CDR1 KGHSH and CDR2 LQKENI. The CDR3 length is 12 residues. Trimming removed 3 bases at V and 6 bases at J, with 8 bases between. The CDR3 here is CASSPRLAEAFF. CDR3 coding DNA: TGTGCCAGCTCACCTAGGCTAGCTGAAGCTTTCTTT.

This clone was recorded many times. The chain combines TRBV28 with TRBJ1-2; D is perhaps TRBD1 (6 bases). The V gene lost 8 bases and the J gene lost 6 bases, with 13 bases spanning the gap. Germline values: CDR1 MDHEN, CDR2 SYDVKM. The CDR3 contains 12 residues. CDR3 bases: TGTGCCAGCGAGGGGGGGGCTGATGGCTACACCTTC. It translates to CASEGGADGYTF.

The chain is built from TRBV7-2 and TRBJ1-2; D might be TRBD1 (6 bases). Trimming left V 6 bases short and J 2 bases short, with 10 bases between. From germline, CDR1 is SGHTA and CDR2 FQGNSA. The CDR3 has 13 residues. DNA for the CDR3: TGTGCCAGCAGTACAACAGGGAACTATGGCTACACCTTC. Amino acids: CASSTTGNYGYTF.

This rearrangement joins TRBV11-2 to TRBJ2-7, with 9 bases identical to TRBD2. The V gene's germline CDR1 is SGHAT and CDR2 FQNNGV. Unmatched junction bases numbered 13, after V lost 6 bases and J lost 7 bases. The CDR3 runs 15 residues. CDR3 DNA sequence: TGTGCCAGCAGTTTGACTCCGGGACTAGCTGGTGAGCAGTACTTC. It specifies CASSLTPGLAGEQYF.

This chain connects TRBV4-3 to TRBJ2-7, with TRBD1 as a possible D gene (6 bases). With 0 bases removed from V and 1 base from J, the gap between germline ends came to 13 bases. Germline-derived CDR1 and CDR2 are LGHNA and YSLEER. CDR3 length: 16 residues. CDR3 region: CASSQDPQDRSYEQYF. The DNA for the CDR3 is TGCGCCAGCAGCCAAGACCCCCAGGACAGATCCTACGAGCAGTACTTC.